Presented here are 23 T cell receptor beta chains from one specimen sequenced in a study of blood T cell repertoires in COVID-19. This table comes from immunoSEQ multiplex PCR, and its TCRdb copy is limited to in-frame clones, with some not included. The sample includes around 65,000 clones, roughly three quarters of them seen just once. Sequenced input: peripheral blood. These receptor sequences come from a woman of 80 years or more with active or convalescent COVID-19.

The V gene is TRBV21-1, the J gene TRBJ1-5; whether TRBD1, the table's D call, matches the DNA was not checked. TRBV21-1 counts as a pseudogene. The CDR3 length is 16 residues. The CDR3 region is CASSKGRHLVNQPQHF. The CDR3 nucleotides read TGTGCCAGCAGCAAAGGAAGACACCTCGTAAATCAGCCCCAGCATTTT.

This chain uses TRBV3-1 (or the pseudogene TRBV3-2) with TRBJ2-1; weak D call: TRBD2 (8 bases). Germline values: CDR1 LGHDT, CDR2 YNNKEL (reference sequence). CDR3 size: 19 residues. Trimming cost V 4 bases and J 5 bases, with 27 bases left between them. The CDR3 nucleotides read TGTGCCAGCAGCCCCCTTAGGGGGCGGGGGGCCCGTTCTGACAATGAGCAGTTCTTC. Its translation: CASSPLRGRGARSDNEQFF.

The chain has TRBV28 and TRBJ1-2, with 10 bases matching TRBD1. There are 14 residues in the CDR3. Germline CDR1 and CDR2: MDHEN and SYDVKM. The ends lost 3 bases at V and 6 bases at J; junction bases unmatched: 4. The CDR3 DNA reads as TGTGCCAGCAGTTTTACCGGGACAGGGGATGGCTACACCTTC. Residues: CASSFTGTGDGYTF.

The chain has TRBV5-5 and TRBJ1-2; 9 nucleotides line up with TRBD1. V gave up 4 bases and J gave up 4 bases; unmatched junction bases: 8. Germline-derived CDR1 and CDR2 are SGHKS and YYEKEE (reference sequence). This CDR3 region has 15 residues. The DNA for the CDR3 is TGTGCCAGCAGCCCGGGGACAGGGTATAGCTATGGCTACACCTTC. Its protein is CASSPGTGYSYGYTF.

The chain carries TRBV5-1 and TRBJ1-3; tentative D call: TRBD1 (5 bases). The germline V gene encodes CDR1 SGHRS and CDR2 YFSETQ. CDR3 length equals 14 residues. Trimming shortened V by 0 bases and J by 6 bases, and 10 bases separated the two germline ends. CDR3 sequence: CASSLDFRVNTIYF. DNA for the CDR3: TGCGCCAGCAGCTTGGATTTCAGGGTAAACACCATATATTTT.

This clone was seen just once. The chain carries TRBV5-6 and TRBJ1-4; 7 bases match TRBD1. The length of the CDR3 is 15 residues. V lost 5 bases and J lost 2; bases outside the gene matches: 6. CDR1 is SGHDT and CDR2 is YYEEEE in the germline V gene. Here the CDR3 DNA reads TGTGCCAGCAGTAAGGGGGCGACCACTAATGAAAAACTGTTTTTT. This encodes CASSKGATTNEKLFF.

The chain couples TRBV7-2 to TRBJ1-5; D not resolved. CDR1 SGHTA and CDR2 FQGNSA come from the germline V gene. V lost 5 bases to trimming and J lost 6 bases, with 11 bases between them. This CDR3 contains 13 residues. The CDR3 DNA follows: TGTGCCAGCAGCATGGAGCGAGGTCAGCCCCAGCATTTT. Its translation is CASSMERGQPQHF.

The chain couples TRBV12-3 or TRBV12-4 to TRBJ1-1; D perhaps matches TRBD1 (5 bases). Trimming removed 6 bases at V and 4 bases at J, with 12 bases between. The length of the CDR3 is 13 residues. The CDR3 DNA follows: TGTGCCAGCAGCTTGGGGGGGAGCACTGAAGCTTTCTTT. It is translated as CASSLGGSTEAFF.

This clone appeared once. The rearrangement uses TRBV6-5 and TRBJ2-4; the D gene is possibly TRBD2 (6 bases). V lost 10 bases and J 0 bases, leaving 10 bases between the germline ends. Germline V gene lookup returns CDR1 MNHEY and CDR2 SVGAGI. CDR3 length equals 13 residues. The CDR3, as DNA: TGTGCCATGCGGGATGTAGCCAAAAACATTCAGTACTTC. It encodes CAMRDVAKNIQYF.

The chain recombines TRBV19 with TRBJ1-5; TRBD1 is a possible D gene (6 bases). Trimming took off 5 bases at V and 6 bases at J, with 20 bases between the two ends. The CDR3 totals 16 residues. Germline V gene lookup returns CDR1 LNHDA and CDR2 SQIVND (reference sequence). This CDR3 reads CASSQTAGDEVQPQHF. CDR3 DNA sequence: TGTGCCAGTAGTCAAACCGCAGGGGATGAGGTTCAGCCCCAGCATTTT. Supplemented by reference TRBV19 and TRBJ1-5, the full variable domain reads DGGITQSPKYLFRKEGQNVTLSCEQNLNHDAMYWYRQDPGQGLRLIYYSQIVNDFQKGDIAEGYSVSREKKESFPLTVTSAQKNPTAFYLCASSQTAGDEVQPQHFGDGTRLSIL.

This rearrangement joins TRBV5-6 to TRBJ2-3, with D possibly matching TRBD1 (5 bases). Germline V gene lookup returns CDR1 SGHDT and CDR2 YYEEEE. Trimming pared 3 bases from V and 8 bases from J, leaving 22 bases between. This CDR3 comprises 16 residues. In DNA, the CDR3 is TGTGCCAGCAGCTACAATCAGGGCGAAACGAGCCGTACGCAGTATTTT. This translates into CASSYNQGETSRTQYF. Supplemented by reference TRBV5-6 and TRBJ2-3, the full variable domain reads DAGVTQSPTHLIKTRGQQVTLRCSPKSGHDTVSWYQQALGQGPQFIFQYYEEEERQRGNFPDRFSGHQFPNYSSELNVNALLLGDSALYLCASSYNQGETSRTQYFGPGTRLTVL.

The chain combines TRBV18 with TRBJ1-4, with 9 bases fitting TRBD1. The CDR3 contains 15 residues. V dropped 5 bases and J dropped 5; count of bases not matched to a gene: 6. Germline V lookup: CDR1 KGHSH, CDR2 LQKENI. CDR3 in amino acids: CASSTNRGPNEKLFF. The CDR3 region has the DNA TGTGCCAGCTCAACAAACAGGGGGCCAAATGAAAAACTGTTTTTT.

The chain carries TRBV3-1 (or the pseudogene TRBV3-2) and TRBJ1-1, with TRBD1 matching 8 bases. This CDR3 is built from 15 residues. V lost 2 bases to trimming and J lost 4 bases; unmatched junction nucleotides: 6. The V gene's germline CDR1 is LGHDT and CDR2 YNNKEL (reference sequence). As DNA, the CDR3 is TGTGCCAGCAGCCAACGGGGCCAGGGGGCCACTGAAGCTTTCTTT. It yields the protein CASSQRGQGATEAFF.

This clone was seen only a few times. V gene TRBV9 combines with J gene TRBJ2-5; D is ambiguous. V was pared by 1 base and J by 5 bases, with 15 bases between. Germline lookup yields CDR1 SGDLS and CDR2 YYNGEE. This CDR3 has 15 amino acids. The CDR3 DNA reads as TGTGCCAGCAGCGTATCCGGGTTGGGTGGGGAGACCCAGTACTTC. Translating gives CASSVSGLGGETQYF.

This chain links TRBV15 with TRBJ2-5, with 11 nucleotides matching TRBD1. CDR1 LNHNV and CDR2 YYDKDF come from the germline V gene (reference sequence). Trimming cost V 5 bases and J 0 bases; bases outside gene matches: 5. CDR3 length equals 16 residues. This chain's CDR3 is CATSRGTGGYQETQYF. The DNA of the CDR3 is TGTGCCACCAGCCGTGGGACAGGGGGGTACCAAGAGACCCAGTACTTC.

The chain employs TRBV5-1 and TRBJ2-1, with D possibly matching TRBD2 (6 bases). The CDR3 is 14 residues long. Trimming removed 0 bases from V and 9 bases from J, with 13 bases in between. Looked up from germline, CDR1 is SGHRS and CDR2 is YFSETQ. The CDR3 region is CASSLGDFLREQFF. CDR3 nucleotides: TGCGCCAGCAGCTTGGGGGACTTCCTGCGTGAGCAGTTCTTC.

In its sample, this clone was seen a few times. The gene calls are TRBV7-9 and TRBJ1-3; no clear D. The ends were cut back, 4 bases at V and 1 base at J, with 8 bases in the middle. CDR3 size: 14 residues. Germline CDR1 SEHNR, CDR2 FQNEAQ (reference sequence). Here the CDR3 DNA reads TGTGCCAGCAGCTCACTTGAATCTGGAAACACCATATATTTT. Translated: CASSSLESGNTIYF.

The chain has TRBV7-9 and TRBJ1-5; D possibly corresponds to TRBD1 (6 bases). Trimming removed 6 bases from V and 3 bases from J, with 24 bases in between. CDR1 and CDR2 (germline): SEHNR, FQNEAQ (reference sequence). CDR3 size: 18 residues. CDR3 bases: TGTGCCAGCAGACACACCCACAGGGAGGGAACGCTCAATCAGCCCCAGCATTTT. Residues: CASRHTHREGTLNQPQHF.

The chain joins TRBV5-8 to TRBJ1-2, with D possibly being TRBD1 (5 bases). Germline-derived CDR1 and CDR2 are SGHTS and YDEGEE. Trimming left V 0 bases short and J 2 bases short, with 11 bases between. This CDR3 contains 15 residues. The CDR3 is CASSLVTGWNYGYTF. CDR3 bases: TGTGCCAGCAGCTTGGTAACAGGCTGGAACTATGGCTACACCTTC.

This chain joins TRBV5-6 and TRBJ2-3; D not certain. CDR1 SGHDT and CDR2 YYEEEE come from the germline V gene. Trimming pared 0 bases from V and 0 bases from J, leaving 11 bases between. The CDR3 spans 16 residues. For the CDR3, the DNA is TGTGCCAGCAGCTTGGTTGGCGCGACTAGCACAGATACGCAGTATTTT. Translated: CASSLVGATSTDTQYF.

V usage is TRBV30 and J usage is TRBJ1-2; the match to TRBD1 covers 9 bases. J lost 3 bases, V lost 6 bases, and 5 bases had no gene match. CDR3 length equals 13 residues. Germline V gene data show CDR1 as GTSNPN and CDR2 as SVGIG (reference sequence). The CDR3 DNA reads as TGTGCCTGCCACAGGGGGCGCGACTATGGCTACACCTTC. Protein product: CACHRGRDYGYTF. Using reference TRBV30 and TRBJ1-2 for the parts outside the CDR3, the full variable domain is SQTIHQWPATLVQPVGSPLSLECTVEGTSNPNLYWYRQAAGRGLQLLFYSVGIGQISSEVPQNLSASRPQDRQFILSSKKLLLSDSGFYLCACHRGRDYGYTFGSGTRLTVV.

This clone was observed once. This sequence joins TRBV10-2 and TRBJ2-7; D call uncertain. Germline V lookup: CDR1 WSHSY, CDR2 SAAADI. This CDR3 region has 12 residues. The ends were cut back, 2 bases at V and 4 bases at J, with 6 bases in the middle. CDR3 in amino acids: CASSENGYEQYF. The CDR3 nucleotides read TGCGCCAGCAGTGAGAACGGGTACGAGCAGTACTTC.

In DNA form, the CDR3 reads TGTGCCAGCACCCCCGAGCGGGGGAGAGGGGAAGCTTTCTTT. Translating it yields CASTPERGRGEAFF. V is TRBV6-5 and J is TRBJ1-1; D perhaps matches TRBD1 (5 bases). The CDR3 has 14 amino acids. Trimming left V 7 bases short and J 8 bases short, with 20 bases between. Germline V gene data show CDR1 as MNHEY and CDR2 as SVGAGI.